This TCR beta chain was recorded in a study of T cell responses to AZD1222 COVID-19 vaccine. V gave up 4 bases and J gave up 5 bases, with 13 bases separating them. This CDR3 has 14 amino acids. Germline assignment: CDR1 MRHNA and CDR2 SNTAGT. Sequencing used immunoSEQ multiplex PCR; TCRdb keeps in-frame clones, though not all of them. Of 150,000 or so clones listed, approximately 91% were seen once; the top ten hold around 1%. In the case of this clone: Its antigen is undetermined.

General observations from the study: Baseline serology detected seropositivity in only a handful of AZD1222 recipients. Repertoire samples came only from after the peak T cell response. Reports say nearly half of spike-specific TCRs go after unmutated variant regions. The donor cohort was predominantly white British with a female majority, and clonal diversity may have been underestimated.

This sequence was found in an adult who received the AZD1222 COVID-19 vaccine. This sample comprised peripheral blood, obtained 28 days after the second AZD1222 dose. The gene calls are TRBV6-4 and TRBJ2-3, with D perhaps matching TRBD1 or TRBD2 (5 bases each). CDR3 sequence reads: CASSAPGTQDTQYF. CDR3 sequence (DNA): TGTGCCAGCAGTGCCCCAGGGACCCAAGATACGCAGTATTTT.